The entry that follows covers one T cell receptor beta chain sequence. Germline CDR1 is LGHDT and CDR2 is YNNKEL (reference sequence). V lost 1 base to trimming and J lost 4 bases, with 7 bases between them. This CDR3 region has 13 residues. The data stem from a study of blood T cell repertoires in COVID-19. Across the study: Some COVID-19 samples were acute and others convalescent; all came from the United States, Italy and Spain. Sample material is recorded as cDNA or gDNA derived from T cells, B-cell-depleted T cells, or PBMCs.

In the authors' methods: Estimates of nucleated cell counts were drawn from the amplification of reference gene primers. Some clones are missing from TCRdb's copy, which holds only in-frame ones; the method was immunoSEQ multiplex PCR. That table is the source of V, J and clone size, and D and trimming were worked out from the DNA. The table shows 110,000 or so clones, with roughly 80% occurring only once. This sequence originates from a man between 65 and 80 years old with acute or convalescent COVID-19. Material: peripheral blood. The chain links TRBV3-1 (or the pseudogene TRBV3-2) to TRBJ1-2; unclear D gene. CDR3 protein: CASSQGAIYGYTF. Here the CDR3 DNA reads TGTGCCAGCAGCCAAGGGGCGATCTATGGCTACACCTTC.